The rows below give T cell receptor beta chains drawn from one sample of a study of somatic mutations in cytotoxic T cells in rheumatoid arthritis. Using immunoSEQ multiplex PCR, the repertoire was profiled, and TCRdb retains in-frame clones only, with some absent. Among around 24,000 clones listed, around 76% were seen once. The specimen was CD8+ T cells sorted from blood. The source of these receptors is a man aged 50 or older in good health. Each CDR3 is given without its conserved first and last residue.

TRBV9	TRBJ2-2	ASSVGAGGPGGELF
TRBV27	TRBJ2-3	ASSLLGDTQY
TRBV4-1	TRBJ2-7	ASSLKTASYEQY
TRBV27	TRBJ1-5	ASSDSTGGGQPQH
TRBV6-5	TRBJ2-7	ASSGQTLYEQY
TRBV29-1	TRBJ2-7	SVEGGGATYEQY
TRBV29-1	TRBJ1-1	SVPGTDTEAF
TRBV6-1	TRBJ1-2	ASSEAWIAGYLSHGYT
TRBV4-1	TRBJ1-2	ASSPDRAIYGYT
TRBV10-2	TRBJ1-5	ASRDRNQPQH
TRBV11-2	TRBJ2-7	ASSPTAGYEQY
TRBV13	TRBJ2-7	ASSSPGQGFYEQY
TRBV7-2	TRBJ2-1	ASSHPGSVGNEQF
TRBV10-1	TRBJ1-1	ARVPGLRRLMNTEAF
TRBV30	TRBJ2-7	AWSVQGYYEQY
TRBV6-6	TRBJ1-2	ASRVDLNYGYT
TRBV10-2	TRBJ1-5	ASSGGLGSQPQH
TRBV4-1	TRBJ1-5	ASSQAGQTNQPQH
TRBV27	TRBJ1-5	ASSFGGQRNQPQH
TRBV10-1	TRBJ1-2	ASSPGGGYGYT
TRBV7-6	TRBJ2-1	ASSFGRYNEQF
TRBV7-9	TRBJ2-1	ASSLKIGVYNEQF
TRBV27	TRBJ2-7	ASSLSSGIGGEQY
TRBV2	TRBJ2-1	ASGTWTSGDNNEQF
TRBV6-5	TRBJ2-1	ASSYRSRLPEQF
TRBV5-4	TRBJ2-2	ASSVQGGKIGELF
TRBV9	TRBJ1-5	ASSESLSNQPQH
TRBV6-5	TRBJ2-1	ASSLGLAEYNEQF
TRBV30	TRBJ2-7	AWSTLVRTGSSYEQY
TRBV19	TRBJ1-1	ALGQGAEAF
TRBV28	TRBJ2-7	ASSLAGPAEQY
TRBV4-2	TRBJ1-1	ASSQAAVGAF
TRBV27	TRBJ1-2	ASSSASGTGGPINYGYT
TRBV6-1	TRBJ2-2	ASLGGDDTGELF
TRBV6-1	TRBJ2-3	ASSVLAGETDTQY
TRBV28	TRBJ1-1	ASSLRGNTEAF
TRBV11-1	TRBJ2-7	ASSLTTSGSYEQY
TRBV7-8	TRBJ2-3	ASSSKFISGELTGTDTQY
TRBV6-5	TRBJ1-3	ASEPGEGNTIY
TRBV6-9	TRBJ2-7	ASSYARAISYEQY
TRBV6-1	TRBJ2-5	ASNTSGRETQY
TRBV2	TRBJ2-7	ASSALAEYEQY
TRBV10-3	TRBJ2-5	AIKDPGGEETQY
TRBV11-3	TRBJ2-1	ASSQGLAGFSYNEQF
TRBV28	TRBJ2-5	ASSLGQGAGETQY
TRBV6-5	TRBJ2-5	ASSATVIQETQY